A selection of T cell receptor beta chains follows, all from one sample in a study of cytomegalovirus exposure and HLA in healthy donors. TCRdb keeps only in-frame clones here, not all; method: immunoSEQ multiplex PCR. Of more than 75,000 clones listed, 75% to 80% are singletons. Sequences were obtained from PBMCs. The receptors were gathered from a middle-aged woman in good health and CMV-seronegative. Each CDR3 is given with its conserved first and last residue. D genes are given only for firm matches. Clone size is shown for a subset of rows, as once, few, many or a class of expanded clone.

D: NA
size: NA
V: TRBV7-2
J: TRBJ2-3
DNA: TGTGCCAGCAGCTCGTGGGGGGGCCAAACAGATACGCAGTATTTT
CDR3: CASSSWGGQTDTQYF

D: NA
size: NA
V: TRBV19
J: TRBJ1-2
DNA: TGTGCCAGTTCGGGTGCGTTCGGTGGCAGCGACTATGGCTACACCTTC
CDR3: CASSGAFGGSDYGYTF

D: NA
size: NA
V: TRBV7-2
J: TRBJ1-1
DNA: TGTGCCAGCAGCTTAGTGGGGGGGGGCATTGGAACTGAAGCTTTCTTT
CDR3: CASSLVGGGIGTEAFF

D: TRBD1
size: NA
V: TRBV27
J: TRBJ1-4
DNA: TGTGCCAGCAGTGCCCGGGACAGGGATACAACTAATGAAAAACTGTTTTTT
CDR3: CASSARDRDTTNEKLFF

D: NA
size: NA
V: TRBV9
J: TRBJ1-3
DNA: TGTGCCAGCAGCGTAGCGTTGGCAGCTGGAAACACCATATATTTT
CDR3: CASSVALAAGNTIYF

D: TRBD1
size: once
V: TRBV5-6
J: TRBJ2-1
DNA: TGTGCCAGCAGCTTGGGGGTGACAGGACAGGGCCACAATGAGCAGTTCTTC
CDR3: CASSLGVTGQGHNEQFF

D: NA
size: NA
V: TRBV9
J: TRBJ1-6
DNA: TGTGCCAGCAGTGGCGCCATAGGGGGTTCACCCCTCCACTTT
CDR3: CASSGAIGGSPLHF

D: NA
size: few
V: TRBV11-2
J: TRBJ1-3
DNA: TGTGCCAGCAGCACGGGAGCCTTCTCTGGAAACACCATATATTTT
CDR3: CASSTGAFSGNTIYF

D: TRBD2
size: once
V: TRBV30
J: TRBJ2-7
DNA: TGTGCCTGGAGTGTACTCGGGAGGGGCGAGCAGTACTTC
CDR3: CAWSVLGRGEQYF

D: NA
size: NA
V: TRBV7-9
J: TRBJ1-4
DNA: TGTGCCAGCAGCTTAGGTCTATGGGAAAAACTGTTTTTT
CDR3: CASSLGLWEKLFF

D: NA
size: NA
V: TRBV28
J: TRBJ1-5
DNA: TGTGCCAGCAGGTTCTCCGGTAAGCCCCAGCATTTT
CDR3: CASRFSGKPQHF

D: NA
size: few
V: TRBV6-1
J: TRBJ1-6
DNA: TGTGCCAGCAGTGAACCGTATAATTCACCCCTCCACTTT
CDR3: CASSEPYNSPLHF

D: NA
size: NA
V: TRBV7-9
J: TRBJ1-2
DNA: TGTGCCAGCAGCCCTCCGGAGGCGGCGAACTATGGCTACACCTTC
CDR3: CASSPPEAANYGYTF

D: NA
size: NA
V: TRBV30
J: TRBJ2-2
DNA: TGTGCCTGGATGGGGCCCGGGGAGCTGTTTTTT
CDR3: CAWMGPGELFF

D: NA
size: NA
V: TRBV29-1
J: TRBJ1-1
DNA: TGCAGCGTTGATGCGGCGAACACTGAAGCTTTCTTT
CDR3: CSVDAANTEAFF

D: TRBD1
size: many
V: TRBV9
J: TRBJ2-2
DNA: TGTGCCAGCAGCGACACCGGGACAGGAAAGAACACCGGGGAGCTGTTTTTT
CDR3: CASSDTGTGKNTGELFF

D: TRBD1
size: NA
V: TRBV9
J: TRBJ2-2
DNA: TGTGCCAGCAGCGGACGGACAGGGGTAACCGGGGAGCTGTTTTTT
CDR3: CASSGRTGVTGELFF

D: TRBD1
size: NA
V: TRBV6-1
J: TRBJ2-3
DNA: TGTGCCAGCAGTGAAGGGACAGGGGGCGCAGATACGCAGTATTTT
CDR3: CASSEGTGGADTQYF

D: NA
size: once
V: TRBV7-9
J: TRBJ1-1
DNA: TGTGCCAGCAGCTTAGTTCCGGGATATGGTGAAGCTTTCTTT
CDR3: CASSLVPGYGEAFF

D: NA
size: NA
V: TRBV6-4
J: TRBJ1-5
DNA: TGTGCCAAGCAAGGACAAAAAGGTTGTCCCCGGCAGCCCCAGCATTTT
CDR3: CAKQGQKGCPRQPQHF

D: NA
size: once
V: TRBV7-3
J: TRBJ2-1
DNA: TGTGCCAGCAGCACCTATAACAATGAGCAGTTCTTC
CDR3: CASSTYNNEQFF

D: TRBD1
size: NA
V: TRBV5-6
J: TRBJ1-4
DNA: TGTGCCAGCAGACTGACAGGGAACGAAAAACTGTTTTTT
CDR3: CASRLTGNEKLFF

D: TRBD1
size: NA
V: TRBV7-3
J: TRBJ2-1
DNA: TGTGCCAGCAGCTCCTGGGACAGCCCCAGCTCCTACAATGAGCAGTTCTTC
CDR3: CASSSWDSPSSYNEQFF

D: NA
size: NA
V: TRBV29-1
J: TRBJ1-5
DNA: TGCAGCGTACAGGATAAGGACAATCAGCCCCAGCATTTT
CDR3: CSVQDKDNQPQHF

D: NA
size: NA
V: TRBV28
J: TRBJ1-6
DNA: TGTGCCAGCAGTTCCTATCGCCCCGGCGGTGGTTCACCCCTCCACTTT
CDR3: CASSSYRPGGGSPLHF

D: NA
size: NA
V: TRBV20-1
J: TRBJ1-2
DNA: TGCAGTGCTAGGACAGCCTATGGCTACACCTTC
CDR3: CSARTAYGYTF

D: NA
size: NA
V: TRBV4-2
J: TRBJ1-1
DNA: TGTGCCAGCAGCCAAGTAAGCCTGAACACTGAAGCTTTCTTT
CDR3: CASSQVSLNTEAFF

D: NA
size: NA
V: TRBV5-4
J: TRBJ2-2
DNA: TGTGCCAGCAGCTCTAGGGGGTACACCGGGGAGCTGTTTTTT
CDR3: CASSSRGYTGELFF

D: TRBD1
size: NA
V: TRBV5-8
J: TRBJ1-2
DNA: TGTGCCAGCAGCCATTGGACAGGGTATACCTTC
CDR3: CASSHWTGYTF

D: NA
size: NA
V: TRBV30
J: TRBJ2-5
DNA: TGTGCCTGGAGTGTAGGGGGTGGGCGGCAAGAGACCCAGTACTTC
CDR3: CAWSVGGGRQETQYF

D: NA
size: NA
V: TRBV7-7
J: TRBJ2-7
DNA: TGTGCTAGCAGCTTAGACCATACAGGGAGCTACGAGCAGTACTTC
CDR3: CASSLDHTGSYEQYF

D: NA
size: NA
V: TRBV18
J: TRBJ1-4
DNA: TGTGCCAGCTTCACGGGTGGAACTAATGAAAAACTGTTTTTT
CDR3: CASFTGGTNEKLFF

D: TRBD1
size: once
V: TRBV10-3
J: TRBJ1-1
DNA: TGTGCCATCAGGCCGGGACAGGGGTTACGGACTGAAGCTTTCTTT
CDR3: CAIRPGQGLRTEAFF

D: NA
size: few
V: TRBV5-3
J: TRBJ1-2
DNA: TGTGCCAGAAGCCAGGACACATATGCGGGCTACACCTTC
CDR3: CARSQDTYAGYTF

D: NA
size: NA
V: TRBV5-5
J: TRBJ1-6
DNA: TGTGCCAGCAGCATATCCCGGAATTCACCCCTCCACTTT
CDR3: CASSISRNSPLHF

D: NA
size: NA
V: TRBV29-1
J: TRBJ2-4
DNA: TGCAGCGTCCTCTCAGGGACTGACATTCAGTACTTC
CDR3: CSVLSGTDIQYF

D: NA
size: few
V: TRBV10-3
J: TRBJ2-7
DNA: TGTGCCATCAGTGGAACGGGACATCTACCCTACGAGCAGTACTTC
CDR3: CAISGTGHLPYEQYF

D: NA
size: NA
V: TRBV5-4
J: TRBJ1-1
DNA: TGTGCCAGCAGCCGAGGCGGGGAAAAGACTGAAGCTTTCTTT
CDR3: CASSRGGEKTEAFF

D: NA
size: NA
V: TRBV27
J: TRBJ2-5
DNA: TGTGCCAGCAGTCTGAGGTTCGGGACCCAGTACTTC
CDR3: CASSLRFGTQYF

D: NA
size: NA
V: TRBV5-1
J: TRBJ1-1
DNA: TGCGCCAGCAGCCAAGGGGTAGGTGAAGCTTTCTTT
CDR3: CASSQGVGEAFF

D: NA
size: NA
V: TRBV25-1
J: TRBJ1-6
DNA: TGTGCCAGCAGTGACTCGTATAATTCACCCCTCCACTTT
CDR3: CASSDSYNSPLHF

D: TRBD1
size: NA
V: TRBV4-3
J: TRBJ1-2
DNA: TGCGCCAGCAGCCAAGATGAGACAGGGGGCTATGGCTACACCTTC
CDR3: CASSQDETGGYGYTF

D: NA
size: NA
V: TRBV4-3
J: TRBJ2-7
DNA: TGCGCCAGCAGCCAAGATGGGGCGGGGCGTGGGCAGTACTTC
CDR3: CASSQDGAGRGQYF

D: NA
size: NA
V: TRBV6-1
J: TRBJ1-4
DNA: TGTGCCAGCAGGGAGGGACCCCTAAATGAAAAACTGTTTTTT
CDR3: CASREGPLNEKLFF

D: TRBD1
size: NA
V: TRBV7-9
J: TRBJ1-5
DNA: TGTGCCAGCAGCGGGTCGACAGGGCTGGCTCAGCCCCAGCATTTT
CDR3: CASSGSTGLAQPQHF

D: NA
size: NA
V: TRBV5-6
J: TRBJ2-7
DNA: TGTGCCAGCAGTCGGACGGGAAAGAACTCCTACGAGCAGTACTTC
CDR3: CASSRTGKNSYEQYF

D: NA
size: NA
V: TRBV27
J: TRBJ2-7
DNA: TGTGCCAGCAGTTTAAGGGACAATACCTACGAGCAGTACTTC
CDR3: CASSLRDNTYEQYF

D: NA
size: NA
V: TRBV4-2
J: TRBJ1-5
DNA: TGTGCCAGCAGCCAAGATGGGGGCTTAGGGTACAGGCCCCAGCATTTT
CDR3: CASSQDGGLGYRPQHF

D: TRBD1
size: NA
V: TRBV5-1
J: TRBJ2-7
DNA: TGCGCCAGCAGTTCCACTCATCCGGGACAGCCGCCCTACGAGCAGTACTTC
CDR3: CASSSTHPGQPPYEQYF

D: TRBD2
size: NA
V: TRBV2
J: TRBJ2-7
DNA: TGTGCCAGCACGACTCGAGCGGGGGGGCTGGAGCAGTACTTC
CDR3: CASTTRAGGLEQYF